What follows are 12 T cell receptor beta chains derived from one specimen sequenced in a study of a mutant IDH1 vaccine in newly diagnosed glioma. These TCRs are of unknown antigen specificity. Time point given: week 11, during vaccination. The vaccine gave 300 ug of a 20-mer mutant IDH1 peptide subcutaneously per dose. The protocol was immunoSEQ multiplex PCR, while the TCRdb copy is restricted to in-frame clones and leaves out a portion. The table has about 130,000 clones, 80% seen once. The material sequenced was PBMCs, taken from a glioma patient whose treatment included an IDH1 peptide vaccine. The receptors shown here come from a middle-aged man with glioma.

The rearrangement uses TRBV7-8 and TRBJ2-5, with D unclear. The CDR3 sequence is 12 residues long. Germline V gene data show CDR1 as SGHVS and CDR2 as FQNEAQ. The V end was cut by 0 bases, the J end by 6 bases, with 5 bases between. The CDR3 region has the DNA TGTGCCAGCAGCTTAGCGATGCAGACCCAGTACTTC. Translating it yields CASSLAMQTQYF.

CDR3 residues: CASSPLPSGRDNTGELFF. The CDR3 DNA is TGTGCCAGCTCACCACTTCCTAGCGGGAGGGATAACACCGGGGAGCTGTTTTTT. J is TRBJ2-2 and V is TRBV18, with 12 positions matching TRBD2. Germline values: CDR1 KGHSH, CDR2 LQKENI. Trimming removed 1 base from V and 2 bases from J; junction bases left unmatched: 5. This CDR3 comprises 18 residues. The variable domain in full, with the rest retrieved from reference TRBV18 and TRBJ2-2, is NAGVMQNPRHLVRRRGQEARLRCSPMKGHSHVYWYRQLPEEGLKFMVYLQKENIIDESGMPKERFSAEFPKEGPSILRIQQVVRGDSAAYFCASSPLPSGRDNTGELFFGEGSRLTVL.

The sample holds a few counts of this clone. This chain links TRBV5-1 with TRBJ1-2; perhaps TRBD1 as D (6 bases). Germline V gene data show CDR1 as SGHRS and CDR2 as YFSETQ. The CDR3 is 15 residues long. Trimming took 1 base from V and 6 from J, leaving 16 bases between them. The CDR3 spells CASSLRSGVGDGYTF. CDR3 coding DNA: TGCGCCAGCAGCTTGAGGTCAGGGGTTGGCGATGGCTACACCTTC.

This rearrangement joins TRBV11-2 to TRBJ2-5; possibly TRBD2 for D (7 bases). CDR3 length: 15 amino acids. Germline V gene lookup returns CDR1 SGHAT and CDR2 FQNNGV. The ends were cut back, 4 bases at V and 4 bases at J, with 16 bases in the middle. The CDR3 bases are TGTGCCAGCAGCTCAGGGGCGGGGGACCGAGAGACCCAGTACTTC. Protein product: CASSSGAGDRETQYF. The full variable domain, completed using reference TRBV11-2 and TRBJ2-5, is EAGVAQSPRYKIIEKRQSVAFWCNPISGHATLYWYQQILGQGPKLLIQFQNNGVVDDSQLPKDRFSAERLKGVDSTLKIQPAKLEDSAVYLCASSSGAGDRETQYFGPGTRLLVL.

This sequence joins TRBV5-6 and TRBJ2-6; D is unresolved. CDR1 and CDR2 from the germline V gene are SGHDT and YYEEEE. The germline V and J ends were trimmed by 0 bases and 0 bases, with 7 bases remaining between them. CDR3 length: 16 amino acids. The CDR3 coding sequence is TGTGCCAGCAGCTTGGTCAGAATCTCTGGGGCCAACGTCCTGACTTTC. Its translation is CASSLVRISGANVLTF.

CDR3 region: CASSPDRSIHEQYF. CDR3 DNA: TGTGCCAGCAGCCCGGACAGGTCAATTCACGAGCAGTACTTC. V gene TRBV2 combines with J gene TRBJ2-7, with 7 positions matching TRBD1. The CDR3 has 14 amino acids. Losses at the gene ends were 6 bases for V and 5 bases for J; bases not matched to a gene: 10. Germline CDR1 is SNHLY and CDR2 is FYNNEI.

This chain joins TRBV6-6 and TRBJ1-2; no clear D gene. With 5 bases removed from V and 8 bases from J, the gap between germline ends came to 9 bases. The CDR3 totals 11 residues. CDR1 and CDR2 from the germline V gene are MNHNY and SVGAGI (reference sequence). In DNA form, the CDR3 reads TGTGCCAGCAGTGGGGTTTACGGCTACACCTTC. Its protein product is CASSGVYGYTF.

This clone showed up many times. The chain recombines TRBV30 with TRBJ1-1, with D uncertain. Germline V gives CDR1 GTSNPN, CDR2 SVGIG (reference sequence). This CDR3 is 12 amino acids long. V was cut by 0 bases and J by 1 base, with 3 bases left in between. This chain's CDR3 is CAWSVRNTEAFF. The CDR3 DNA is TGTGCCTGGAGTGTGAGGAACACTGAAGCTTTCTTT.

The chain combines TRBV6-5 with TRBJ2-3; D is unresolved. The germline V and J ends were trimmed by 6 bases and 4 bases, with 17 bases remaining between them. This CDR3 comprises 15 residues. CDR1 is MNHEY and CDR2 is SVGAGI in the germline V gene. The CDR3 loop is CASSRRALNSDTQYF. The CDR3 DNA follows: TGTGCCAGCAGCCGACGGGCCCTAAACTCAGATACGCAGTATTTT.

The V call is TRBV7-2, the J call TRBJ2-7, with a tentative D call TRBD2 (6 bases). Germline loops: CDR1 SGHTA, CDR2 FQGNSA. CDR3 size: 15 residues. Trimming removed 4 bases from V and 4 bases from J, with 17 bases in between. Here the CDR3 reads CASSSGSPHSYEQYF. CDR3 nucleotide sequence: TGTGCCAGCAGCTCCGGGAGTCCTCACTCTTACGAGCAGTACTTC.

This clone was observed a single time. The rearrangement links TRBV13 to TRBJ2-3, with D uncertain. Germline-derived CDR1 and CDR2 are PRHDT and FYEKMQ (reference sequence). The CDR3 totals 12 residues. The V and J ends lost 1 base and 12 bases respectively, with 11 bases between them. The CDR3 region is CASSLVGDPQYF. CDR3 coding DNA: TGTGCCAGCAGCTTAGTTGGAGATCCCCAGTATTTT. Looking up the rest from reference TRBV13 and TRBJ2-3 gives the full variable domain: AAGVIQSPRHLIKEKRETATLKCYPIPRHDTVYWYQQGPGQDPQFLISFYEKMQSDKGSIPDRFSAQQFSDYHSELNMSSLELGDSALYFCASSLVGDPQYFGPGTRLTVL.

J is TRBJ2-5 and V is TRBV27; TRBD1 aligns across 10 bases. This CDR3 comprises 19 residues. Trimming took 5 bases from V and 2 from J; bases not matched to a gene: 17. From germline, CDR1 is MNHEY and CDR2 SMNVEV (reference sequence). The chain's CDR3 is CASSPSRVRDRGDQETQYF. In DNA form, the CDR3 reads TGTGCCAGCAGTCCTAGTAGGGTCAGGGACAGGGGCGATCAAGAGACCCAGTACTTC.